This TCR beta chain was sequenced during a study of T cells in Graves' hyperthyroidism and ophthalmopathy. Study-level points and caveats: Most clonotypes that expanded in the thyroid above 0.001 also showed up in blood.

This clonotype was counted a few times. Its antigen is as yet unknown. Amplification of TCR beta CDR3 regions used RNA as the template. During a first-round RT-PCR of the TCR CDR3, the HTBI primer set was used. From the multiplex PCR reads, TCRdb called clonotypes with MiXCR, one entry per CDR3 protein. The table records hundreds of thousands of distinct CDR3 sequences, around 15% of them present only once. Input material: blood. The sequence was obtained from a middle-aged woman with Graves' ophthalmopathy.

CDR3 sequence (DNA): TGTGCCAGCACTTTAGGGGGGGGTACCGCCGGGGAGCTGTTTTTT. This translates into CASTLGGGTAGELFF. This chain connects TRBV2 to TRBJ2-2; D is possibly TRBD2 (7 bases). Trimming left V 7 bases short and J 6 bases short, with 18 bases between. CDR1 is SNHLY, CDR2 FYNNEI, per germline. CDR3 length: 15 amino acids.